The clone carrying this TCR beta chain was recorded only once. The sample comes from a study of blood T cell repertoires in COVID-19. The overall study: Sources were T cells, B-cell-depleted T cells, or PBMCs; the material itself was cDNA or gDNA.

Here immunoSEQ multiplex PCR was the method, and the copy in TCRdb shows in-frame clones only, minus some. Among 85,000 or so clones listed, 90% to 95% were seen once. The germline V gene encodes CDR1 KGHSH and CDR2 LQKENI. The CDR3 is 15 amino acids. V lost 4 bases, J lost 0 bases, and 9 bases lay in between. The sequence came from a human donor with active COVID-19. The donor label of this sample is uncertain. The chain is built from TRBV18 and TRBJ2-2; D gene unclear. The sample was peripheral blood. The CDR3 DNA follows: TGTGCCAGCTCACAGTCCCTACCGAACACCGGGGAGCTGTTTTTT. It specifies CASSQSLPNTGELFF.